The subject of this entry is one T cell receptor (beta chain). Its specificity is not known. Every donor gave roughly 9.2 milliliters of peripheral blood. Trimming left V 1 base short and J 2 bases short, with 18 bases between. The CDR3 is 17 residues long. Germline CDR1 reads SGHRS; CDR2 reads YFSETQ. This specimen comes from a study of blood T cells in healthy people across ages. Study-wide points: It was not possible, with unsorted PBMCs, to conclusively compare naive and antigen-experienced cells.

Then a second PCR, running roughly 6 to 12 cycles, was carried out with a sample-barcoded 5' primer and a J-beta primer mix. Each CDR3 protein is one row after TCRdb ran MiXCR on the 5' RACE reads. Of about 930,000 distinct CDR3 sequences in the sample, approximately 32% are singletons; the top ten hold about 9.4%. These data were likewise used in another study, on T cells of mothers and their children.

The TCR was taken from a woman aged 40 to 50 in good health. Sequencing was performed on blood. This chain connects TRBV5-1 to TRBJ2-5; D remains ambiguous. CDR3 sequence (DNA): TGCGCCAGCAGCTTGAATTCCCCCAGCAGCCTACAAGAGACCCAGTACTTC. Its translation is CASSLNSPSSLQETQYF.